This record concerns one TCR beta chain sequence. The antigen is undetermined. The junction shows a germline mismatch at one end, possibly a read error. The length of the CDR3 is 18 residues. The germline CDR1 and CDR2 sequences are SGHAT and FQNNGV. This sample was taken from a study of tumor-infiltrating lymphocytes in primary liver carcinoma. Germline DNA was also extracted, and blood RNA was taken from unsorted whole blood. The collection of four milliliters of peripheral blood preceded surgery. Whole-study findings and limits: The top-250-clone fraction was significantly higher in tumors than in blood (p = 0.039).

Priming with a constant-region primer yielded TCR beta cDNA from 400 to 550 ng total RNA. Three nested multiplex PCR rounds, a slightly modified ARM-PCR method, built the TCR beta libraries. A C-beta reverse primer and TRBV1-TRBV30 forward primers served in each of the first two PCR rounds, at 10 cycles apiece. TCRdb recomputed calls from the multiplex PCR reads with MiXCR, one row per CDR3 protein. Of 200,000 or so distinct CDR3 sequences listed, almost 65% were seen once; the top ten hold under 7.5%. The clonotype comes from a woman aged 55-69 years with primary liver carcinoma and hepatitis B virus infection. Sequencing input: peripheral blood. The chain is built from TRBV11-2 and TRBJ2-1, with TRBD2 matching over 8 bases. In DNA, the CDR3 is TGTGCCAGCAGTTTAGTTATATCCCTAGCGGGCGCCTACAATGAGCAGTTCTTC. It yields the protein CASSLVISLAGAYNEQFF.